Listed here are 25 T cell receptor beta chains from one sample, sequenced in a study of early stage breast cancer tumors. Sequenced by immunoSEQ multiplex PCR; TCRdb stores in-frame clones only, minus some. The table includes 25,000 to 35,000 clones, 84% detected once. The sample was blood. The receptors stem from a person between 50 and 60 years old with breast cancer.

CDR3 loop: CASSQVAGATSTDTQYF. In DNA, the CDR3 is TGTGCCAGCAGCCAAGTAGCGGGGGCGACTAGCACAGATACGCAGTATTTT. V is TRBV14 and J is TRBJ2-3, with 9 bases lining up with TRBD2. This CDR3 is 17 amino acids long. Looked up from germline, CDR1 is SGHDN and CDR2 is FVKESK. The V gene end was trimmed by 1 base and the J gene end by 0 bases; junction bases not matched to a gene: 5.

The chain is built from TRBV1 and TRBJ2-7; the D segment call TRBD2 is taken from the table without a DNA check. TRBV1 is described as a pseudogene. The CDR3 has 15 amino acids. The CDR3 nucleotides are TGCACCAGCAGCCAAGTGGGGAGACCTTACTACGAGCAGTACTTC. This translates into CTSSQVGRPYYEQYF.

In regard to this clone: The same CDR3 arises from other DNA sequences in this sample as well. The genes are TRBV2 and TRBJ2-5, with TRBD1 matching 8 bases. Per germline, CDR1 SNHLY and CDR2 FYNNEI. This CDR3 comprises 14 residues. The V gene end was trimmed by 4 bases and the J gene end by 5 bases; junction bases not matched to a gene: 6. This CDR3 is CASSGTGSGETQYF. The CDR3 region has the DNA TGTGCCAGCAGTGGGACAGGGAGTGGGGAGACCCAGTACTTC.

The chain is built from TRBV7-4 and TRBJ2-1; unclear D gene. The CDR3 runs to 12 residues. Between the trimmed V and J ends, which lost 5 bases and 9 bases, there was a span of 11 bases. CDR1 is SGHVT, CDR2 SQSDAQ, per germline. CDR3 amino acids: CASSVEWSEQFF. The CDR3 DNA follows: TGTGCCAGCAGCGTCGAGTGGAGTGAGCAGTTCTTC.

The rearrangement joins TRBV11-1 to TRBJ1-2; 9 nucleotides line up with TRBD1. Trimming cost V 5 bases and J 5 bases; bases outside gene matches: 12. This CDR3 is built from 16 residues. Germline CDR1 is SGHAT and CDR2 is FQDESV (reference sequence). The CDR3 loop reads CASSPWTGAMEYGYTF. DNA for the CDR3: TGTGCCAGCAGCCCGTGGACAGGGGCGATGGAATATGGCTACACCTTC.

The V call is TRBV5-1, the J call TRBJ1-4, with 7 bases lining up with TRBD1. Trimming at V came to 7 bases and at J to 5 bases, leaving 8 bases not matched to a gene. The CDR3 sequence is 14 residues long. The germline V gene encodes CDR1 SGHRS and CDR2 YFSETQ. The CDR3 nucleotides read TGCGCCAGCGGAACCGGGACAGCGAATGAAAAACTGTTTTTT. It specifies CASGTGTANEKLFF.

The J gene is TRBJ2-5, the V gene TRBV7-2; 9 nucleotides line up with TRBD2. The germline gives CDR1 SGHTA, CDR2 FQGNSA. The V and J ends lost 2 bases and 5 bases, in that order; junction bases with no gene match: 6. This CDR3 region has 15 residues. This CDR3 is CASSLRRGGGETQYF. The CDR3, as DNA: TGTGCCAGCAGCTTAAGGCGGGGGGGAGGTGAGACCCAGTACTTC.

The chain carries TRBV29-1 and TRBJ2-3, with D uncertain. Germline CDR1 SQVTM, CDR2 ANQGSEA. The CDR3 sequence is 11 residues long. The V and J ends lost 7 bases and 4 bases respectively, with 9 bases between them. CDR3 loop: CSAQYADTQYF. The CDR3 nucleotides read TGCAGCGCCCAGTACGCAGATACGCAGTATTTT.

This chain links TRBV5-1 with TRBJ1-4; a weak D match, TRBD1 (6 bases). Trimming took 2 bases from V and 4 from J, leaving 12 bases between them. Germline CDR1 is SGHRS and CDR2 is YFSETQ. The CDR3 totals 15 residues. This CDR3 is CASSLGGRSNEKLFF. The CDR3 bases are TGCGCCAGCAGCTTAGGGGGGCGTAGTAATGAAAAACTGTTTTTT.

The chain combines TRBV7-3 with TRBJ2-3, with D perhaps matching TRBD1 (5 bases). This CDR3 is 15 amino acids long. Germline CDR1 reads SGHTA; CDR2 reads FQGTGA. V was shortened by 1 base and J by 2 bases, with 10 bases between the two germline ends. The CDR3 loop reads CASSLKGPFTDTQYF. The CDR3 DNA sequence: TGTGCCAGCAGCTTAAAGGGGCCTTTCACAGATACGCAGTATTTT.

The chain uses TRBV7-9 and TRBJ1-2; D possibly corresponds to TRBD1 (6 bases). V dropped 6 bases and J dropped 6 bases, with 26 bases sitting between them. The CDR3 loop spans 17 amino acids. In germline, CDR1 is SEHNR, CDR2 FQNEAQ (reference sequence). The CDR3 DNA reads TGTGCCAGCAGTGGCCCCCAGGGGATGTTTTTTATGGATGGCTACACCTTC. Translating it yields CASSGPQGMFFMDGYTF.

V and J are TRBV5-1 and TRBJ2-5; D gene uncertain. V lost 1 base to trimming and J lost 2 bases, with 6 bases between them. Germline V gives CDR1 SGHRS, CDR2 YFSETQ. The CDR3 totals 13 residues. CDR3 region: CASSLSYQETQYF. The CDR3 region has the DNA TGCGCCAGCAGCTTGTCCTATCAAGAGACCCAGTACTTC.

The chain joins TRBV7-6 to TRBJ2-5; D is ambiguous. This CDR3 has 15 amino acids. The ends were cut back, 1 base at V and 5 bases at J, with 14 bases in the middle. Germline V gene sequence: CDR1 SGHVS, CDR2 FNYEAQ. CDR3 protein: CASSLGGAKWETQYF. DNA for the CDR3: TGTGCCAGCAGCTTAGGCGGAGCGAAGTGGGAGACCCAGTACTTC.

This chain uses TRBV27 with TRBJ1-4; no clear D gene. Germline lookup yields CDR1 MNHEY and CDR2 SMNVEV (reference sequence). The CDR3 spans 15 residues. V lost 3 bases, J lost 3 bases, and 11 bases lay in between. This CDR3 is CASSLGAAANEKLFF. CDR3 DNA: TGTGCCAGCAGTTTGGGAGCGGCCGCTAATGAAAAACTGTTTTTT.

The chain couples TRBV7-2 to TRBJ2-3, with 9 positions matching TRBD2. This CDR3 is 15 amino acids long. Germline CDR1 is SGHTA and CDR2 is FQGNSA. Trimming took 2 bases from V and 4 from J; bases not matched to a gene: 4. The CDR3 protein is CASSLNAGGPDTQYF. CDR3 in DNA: TGTGCCAGCAGCTTAAACGCGGGAGGGCCAGATACGCAGTATTTT.

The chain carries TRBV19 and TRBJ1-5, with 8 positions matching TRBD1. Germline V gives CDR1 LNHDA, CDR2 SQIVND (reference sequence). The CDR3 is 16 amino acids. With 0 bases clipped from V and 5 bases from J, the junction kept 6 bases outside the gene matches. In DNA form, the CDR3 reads TGTGCCAGTAGTATAGATCTCGGGACAGGACATCAGCCCCAGCATTTT. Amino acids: CASSIDLGTGHQPQHF. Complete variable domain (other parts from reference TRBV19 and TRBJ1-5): DGGITQSPKYLFRKEGQNVTLSCEQNLNHDAMYWYRQDPGQGLRLIYYSQIVNDFQKGDIAEGYSVSREKKESFPLTVTSAQKNPTAFYLCASSIDLGTGHQPQHFGDGTRLSIL.

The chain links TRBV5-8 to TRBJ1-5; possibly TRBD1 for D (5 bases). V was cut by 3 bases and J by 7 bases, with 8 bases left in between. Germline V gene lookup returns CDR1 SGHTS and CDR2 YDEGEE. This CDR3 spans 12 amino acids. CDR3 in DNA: TGTGCCAGCAGCTGGAGGGGCCAGCCCCAGCATTTT. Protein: CASSWRGQPQHF.

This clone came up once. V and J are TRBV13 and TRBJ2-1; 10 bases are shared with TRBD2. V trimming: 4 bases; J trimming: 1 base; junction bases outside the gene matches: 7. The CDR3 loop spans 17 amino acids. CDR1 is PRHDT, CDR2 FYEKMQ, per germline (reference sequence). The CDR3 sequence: CASSSTLAGSSYNEQFF. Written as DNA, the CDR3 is TGTGCCAGCAGCTCTACACTAGCGGGGTCATCCTACAATGAGCAGTTCTTC.

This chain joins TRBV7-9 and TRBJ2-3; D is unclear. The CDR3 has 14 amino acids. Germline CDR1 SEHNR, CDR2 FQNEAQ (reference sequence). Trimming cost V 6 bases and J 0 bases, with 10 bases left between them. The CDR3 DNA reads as TGTGCCAGCAGAATCTTGCAGAGCACAGATACGCAGTATTTT. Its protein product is CASRILQSTDTQYF.

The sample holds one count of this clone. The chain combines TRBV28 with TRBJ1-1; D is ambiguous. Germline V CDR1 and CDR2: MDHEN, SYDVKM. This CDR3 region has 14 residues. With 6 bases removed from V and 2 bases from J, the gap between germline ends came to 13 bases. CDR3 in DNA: TGTGCCAGCAGGCACGGGCTCCTAAACACTGAAGCTTTCTTT. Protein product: CASRHGLLNTEAFF.

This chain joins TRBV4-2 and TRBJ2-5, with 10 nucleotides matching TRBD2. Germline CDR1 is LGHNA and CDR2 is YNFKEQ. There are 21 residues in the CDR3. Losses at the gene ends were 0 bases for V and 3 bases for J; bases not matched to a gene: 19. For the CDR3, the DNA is TGTGCCAGCAGCCAAGAAAGGGTAGGCCAGGGAACTAGCGGGATAAAAGAGACCCAGTACTTC. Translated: CASSQERVGQGTSGIKETQYF.

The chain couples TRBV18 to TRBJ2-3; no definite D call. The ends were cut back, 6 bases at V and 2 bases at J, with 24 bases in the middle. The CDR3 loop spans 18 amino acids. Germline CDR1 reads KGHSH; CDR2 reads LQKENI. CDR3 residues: CASSPLGSGPTTTDTQYF. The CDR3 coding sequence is TGTGCCAGCTCCCCCCTTGGGTCCGGCCCCACAACCACAGATACGCAGTATTTT. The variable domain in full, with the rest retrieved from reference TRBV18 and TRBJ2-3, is NAGVMQNPRHLVRRRGQEARLRCSPMKGHSHVYWYRQLPEEGLKFMVYLQKENIIDESGMPKERFSAEFPKEGPSILRIQQVVRGDSAAYFCASSPLGSGPTTTDTQYFGPGTRLTVL.

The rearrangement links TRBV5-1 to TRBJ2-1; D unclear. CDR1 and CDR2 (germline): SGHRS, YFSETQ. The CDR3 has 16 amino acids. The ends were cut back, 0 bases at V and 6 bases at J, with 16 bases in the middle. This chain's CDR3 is CASSLGRLGNGNEQFF. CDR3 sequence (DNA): TGCGCCAGCAGCTTGGGTCGGTTAGGAAACGGCAATGAGCAGTTCTTC.

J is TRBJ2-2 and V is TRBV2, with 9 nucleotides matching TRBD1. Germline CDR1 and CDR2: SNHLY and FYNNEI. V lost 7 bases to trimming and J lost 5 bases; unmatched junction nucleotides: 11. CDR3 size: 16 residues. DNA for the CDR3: TGTGCCAGCAATCCCAGGACAGGGGCAAATACCGGGGAGCTGTTTTTT. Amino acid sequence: CASNPRTGANTGELFF.

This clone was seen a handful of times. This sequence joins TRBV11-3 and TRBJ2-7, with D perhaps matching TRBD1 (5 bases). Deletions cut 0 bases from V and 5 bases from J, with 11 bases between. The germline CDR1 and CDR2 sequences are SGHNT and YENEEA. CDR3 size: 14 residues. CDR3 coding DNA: TGTGCCAGCAGCTTAGATCGAAGGGGCGACGAGCAGTACTTC. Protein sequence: CASSLDRRGDEQYF.